The T cell receptor beta chain under discussion was sequenced for a study of T cell responses to AZD1222 COVID-19 vaccine. Study as a whole: Analysis merged second doses at about 4 or about 12 weeks. General observations from the study: Spike-specific TCR breadth and depth grew following two AZD1222 doses. Every sample of the repertoires postdated the peak T cell response.

The length of the CDR3 is 14 residues. Germline loops: CDR1 SGHTA, CDR2 FQGTGA. Trimming stripped 4 bases from V and 1 base from J, with 7 bases between. The repertoire was sequenced with immunoSEQ multiplex PCR; TCRdb's copy has only in-frame clones and lacks some. The sample includes roughly 130,000 clones, about 90% of them seen just once. Turning to this clone: Its antigen is unknown.

The genes are TRBV7-3 and TRBJ2-2; D is perhaps TRBD1 (5 bases). The sequenced sample was peripheral blood, obtained on day 0 of AZD1222 vaccination. This receptor was obtained from an adult in good health. The CDR3 DNA follows: TGTGCCAGCAGCTCCCAGGGGAACACCGGGGAGCTGTTTTTT. As protein: CASSSQGNTGELFF.